The 8 T cell receptor beta chains given below trace back to one sample, sequenced in a study of CD8+ T cells in alopecia areata. RNA extraction and reverse transcription yielded cDNA as sequencing template. TCRdb's table, derived via immunoSEQ multiplex PCR, lists solely in-frame clones and lacks some. This table has under 350,000 clones, 55% to 70% appearing once. Treatment here: oral pan-JAK inhibitor, 5-10 mg twice daily. The sequencing used CD4+ T cells sorted from blood, collected at week 24, from a patient treated with tofacitinib. The receptors were sampled from a human donor with alopecia areata.

This chain uses TRBV4-2 with TRBJ2-7; TRBD1 aligns across 9 bases. Per germline, CDR1 LGHNA and CDR2 YNFKEQ. V was clipped by 0 bases and J by 5 bases; unmatched bases: 2. This CDR3 has 14 amino acids. The CDR3: CASSQDRDRDEQYF. DNA of the CDR3: TGTGCCAGCAGCCAAGATCGGGACAGGGACGAGCAGTACTTC.

The chain recombines TRBV7-9 with TRBJ1-5; possible D gene TRBD1, 6 bases. CDR3 length: 16 residues. V shed 3 bases and J shed 1 base, with 13 bases lying between them. From germline, CDR1 is SEHNR and CDR2 FQNEAQ (reference sequence). The CDR3 is CASSFGQPWSNQPQHF. The CDR3 DNA reads TGTGCCAGCAGCTTCGGACAGCCTTGGAGCAATCAGCCCCAGCATTTT.

This clone was seen a handful of times. The chain carries TRBV12-5 and TRBJ1-1, with D unclear. V lost 5 bases to trimming and J lost 2 bases, with 12 bases between them. Germline V gene data show CDR1 as LGHNT and CDR2 as FRNRAP. CDR3 size: 14 residues. CDR3 sequence: CASGGTAGNTEAFF. Written as DNA, the CDR3 is TGTGCTAGTGGTGGAACGGCTGGAAACACTGAAGCTTTCTTT.

V gene TRBV29-1 combines with J gene TRBJ2-5, with D unresolved. Germline V lookup: CDR1 SQVTM, CDR2 ANQGSEA. Trimming pared 6 bases from V and 6 bases from J, leaving 20 bases between. CDR3 size: 14 residues. Here the CDR3 DNA reads TGCAGCGTCGAGACTTCGCTCTTATTGCAGACCCAGTACTTC. It translates to CSVETSLLLQTQYF.

This chain joins TRBV28 and TRBJ1-1; D perhaps matches TRBD1 (5 bases). From germline, CDR1 is MDHEN and CDR2 SYDVKM. Trimming pared 3 bases from V and 0 bases from J, leaving 8 bases between. The CDR3 covers 14 residues. The CDR3 region has the DNA TGTGCCAGCAGTTTCCGACAGATGAACACTGAAGCTTTCTTT. This translates into CASSFRQMNTEAFF.

The chain uses TRBV2 and TRBJ1-5, with a weak D call TRBD1 (5 bases). This CDR3 region has 16 residues. Germline V gene lookup returns CDR1 SNHLY and CDR2 FYNNEI. V was trimmed by 1 base and J by 2 bases, leaving 12 bases between them. The CDR3 DNA is TGTGCCAGCAGTGAAGGGGGCGGGTTTGGCAATCAGCCCCAGCATTTT. This gives the protein CASSEGGGFGNQPQHF. Based on the CDR3 plus reference TRBV2 and TRBJ1-5, the full variable domain is EPEVTQTPSHQVTQMGQEVILRCVPISNHLYFYWYRQILGQKVEFLVSFYNNEISEKSEIFDDQFSVERPDGSNFTLKIRSTKLEDSAMYFCASSEGGGFGNQPQHFGDGTRLSIL.

The chain recombines TRBV7-2 with TRBJ2-1; D remains ambiguous. The germline V gene encodes CDR1 SGHTA and CDR2 FQGNSA. Trimming took 4 bases from V and 9 from J, leaving 10 bases between them. The CDR3 has 12 residues. DNA for the CDR3: TGTGCCAGCAGCTCCCGTACGGGTGAGCAGTTCTTC. It yields the protein CASSSRTGEQFF.

This clone was counted only a few times. The chain links TRBV29-1 to TRBJ2-3, with D unclear. This CDR3 contains 14 residues. CDR1 is SQVTM, CDR2 ANQGSEA, per germline. With 2 bases removed from V and 3 bases from J, the gap between germline ends came to 12 bases. The CDR3 sequence: CSVEFRLRTDTQYF. Written as DNA, the CDR3 is TGCAGCGTTGAATTTCGTCTCCGGACAGATACGCAGTATTTT.